These T cell receptor beta chains were read from a single sample in a study of blood T cell repertoires in COVID-19. Assay: immunoSEQ multiplex PCR; the TCRdb copy retains only in-frame clones and omits some. The sample lists roughly 150,000 clones, approximately 80% occurring once. The source material was peripheral blood. Receptor source: a woman aged 80 or over with acute or convalescent COVID-19. Both conserved end residues are part of each CDR3.

v_gene,j_gene,CDR3aa
TRBV5-4,TRBJ2-6,CASSLDSGGANVLTF
TRBV6-6,TRBJ1-2,CASTSVVWENYGYTF
TRBV27,TRBJ2-2,CASSFTGVGTGELFF
TRBV3-1/TRBV3-2,TRBJ1-1,CATSREEGTEAFF
TRBV6-5,TRBJ2-7,CASSILGGEQYF
TRBV5-1,TRBJ1-3,CASSLDHGAGNTIYF
TRBV5-1,TRBJ2-2,CASGRDRGLSTGELFF
TRBV7-6,TRBJ2-2,CASSSALISNTGELFF
TRBV9,TRBJ1-2,CASSVQPDTVYGYTF
TRBV19,TRBJ1-6,CASSSRRDSPLHF
TRBV6-5,TRBJ1-3,CASRSNSGNTIYF
TRBV7-2,TRBJ2-2,CASRPNRQSTGELFF
TRBV9,TRBJ2-2,CASSPGQGAITGELFF
TRBV3-1/TRBV3-2,TRBJ2-1,CASSLGLAGGPSHEQFF
TRBV3-1/TRBV3-2,TRBJ1-1,CASSLLGQSAEAFF
TRBV7-2,TRBJ1-3,CASSPGLLFGNTIYF
TRBV5-6,TRBJ2-5,CASSFTGSGETQYF
TRBV11-3,TRBJ2-1,CASSLGGIRDNEQFF
TRBV19,TRBJ1-2,CASLLRGQANYGYTF
TRBV6-6,TRBJ1-5,CASSYTSGAGQPQHF
TRBV10-3,TRBJ1-1,CAISDRVEDTEAFF
TRBV12-2,TRBJ1-4,CASRLGCLREPGCEKLFF
TRBV18,TRBJ2-3,CASSPVPSSTDTQYF
TRBV19,TRBJ2-6,CASKSGGSGANVLTF
TRBV5-1,TRBJ2-2,CASSGQPANTGELFF
TRBV5-1,TRBJ1-5,CASSLDRGRVSQPQHF
TRBV7-2,TRBJ2-5,CASSPYQETQYF
TRBV5-1,TRBJ2-1,CASSPSGLAGGEQFF
TRBV5-5,TRBJ1-2,CASSFIQGEGYGYTF
TRBV6-5,TRBJ1-5,CASSRTGGHQPQHF
TRBV10-2,TRBJ2-6,CASTTGGASGANVLTF
TRBV19,TRBJ2-7,CASSRLGGGNYEQYF
TRBV4-3,TRBJ1-2,CASSHGQGLGYGYTF
TRBV5-6,TRBJ1-2,CASSLRTGDGYTF
TRBV30,TRBJ1-1,CAWSVGQVTEAFF
TRBV29-1,TRBJ1-2,CSVAGTELNYGYTF
TRBV27,TRBJ1-2,CASSFTPNYGYTF
TRBV30,TRBJ1-2,CAWSWTSRGYGYTF
TRBV4-3,TRBJ1-5,CASSLSTGNQPQHF
TRBV27,TRBJ1-6,CASSLSLRSYNSPLHF
TRBV10-3,TRBJ1-1,CAISEPDRATEAFF
TRBV6-5,TRBJ1-1,CASGGGGTEAFF
TRBV5-1,TRBJ1-4,CASSPRDRGNEKLFF
TRBV11-1,TRBJ1-2,CASSLHADRPAYGYTF
TRBV3-1/TRBV3-2,TRBJ1-2,CASSQGHSGSIGNGYTF
TRBV6-6,TRBJ2-2,CASRGLNTGELFF
TRBV18,TRBJ1-6,CASSRSSDSPLHF
TRBV6-5,TRBJ1-2,CASSRAGGGGGYTF
TRBV7-2,TRBJ2-2,CASSFTGGFNTGELFF
TRBV2,TRBJ1-4,CASSERSETGEKLFF
TRBV5-4,TRBJ2-3,CASSPRTSGNTDTQYF
TRBV7-3,TRBJ1-3,CASSLGTGVGNTIYF